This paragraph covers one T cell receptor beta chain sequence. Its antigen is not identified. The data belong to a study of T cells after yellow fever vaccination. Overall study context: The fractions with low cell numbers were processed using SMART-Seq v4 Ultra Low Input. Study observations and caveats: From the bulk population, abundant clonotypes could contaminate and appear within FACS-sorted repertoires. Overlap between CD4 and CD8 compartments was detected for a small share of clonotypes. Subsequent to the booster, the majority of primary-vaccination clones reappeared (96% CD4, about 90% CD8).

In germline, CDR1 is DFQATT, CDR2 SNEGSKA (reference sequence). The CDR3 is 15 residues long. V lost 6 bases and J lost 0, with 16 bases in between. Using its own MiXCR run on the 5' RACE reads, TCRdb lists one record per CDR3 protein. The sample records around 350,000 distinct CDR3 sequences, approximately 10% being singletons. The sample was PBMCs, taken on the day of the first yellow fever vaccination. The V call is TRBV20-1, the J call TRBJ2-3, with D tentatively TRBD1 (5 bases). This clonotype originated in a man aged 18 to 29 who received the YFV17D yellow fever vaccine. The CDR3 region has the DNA TGCAGTGCCCCCATGTCGACAGCTAGCACAGATACGCAGTATTTT. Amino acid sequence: CSAPMSTASTDTQYF.